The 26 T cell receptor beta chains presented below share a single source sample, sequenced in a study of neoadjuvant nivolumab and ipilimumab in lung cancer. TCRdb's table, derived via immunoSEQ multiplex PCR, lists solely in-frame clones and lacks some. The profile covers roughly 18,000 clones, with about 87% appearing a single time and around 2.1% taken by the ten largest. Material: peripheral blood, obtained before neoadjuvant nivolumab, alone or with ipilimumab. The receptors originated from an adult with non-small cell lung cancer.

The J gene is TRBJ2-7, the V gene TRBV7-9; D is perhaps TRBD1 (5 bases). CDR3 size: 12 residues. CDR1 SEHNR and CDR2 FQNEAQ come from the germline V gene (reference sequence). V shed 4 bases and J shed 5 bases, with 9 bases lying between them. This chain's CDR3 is CASSSDRHEQYF. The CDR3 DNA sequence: TGTGCCAGCAGCTCCGACAGACACGAGCAGTACTTC.

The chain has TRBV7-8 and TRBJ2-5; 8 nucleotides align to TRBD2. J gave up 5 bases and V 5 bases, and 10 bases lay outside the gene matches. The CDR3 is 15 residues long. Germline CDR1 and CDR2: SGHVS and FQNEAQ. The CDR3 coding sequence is TGTGCCAGCAGCCCACTACCCGGGACTAGGGAGACCCAGTACTTC. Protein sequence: CASSPLPGTRETQYF. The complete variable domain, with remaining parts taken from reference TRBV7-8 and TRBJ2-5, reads GAGVSQSPRYKVAKRGQDVALRCDPISGHVSLFWYQQALGQGPEFLTYFQNEAQLDKSGLPSDRFFAERPEGSVSTLKIQRTQQEDSAVYLCASSPLPGTRETQYFGPGTRLLVL.

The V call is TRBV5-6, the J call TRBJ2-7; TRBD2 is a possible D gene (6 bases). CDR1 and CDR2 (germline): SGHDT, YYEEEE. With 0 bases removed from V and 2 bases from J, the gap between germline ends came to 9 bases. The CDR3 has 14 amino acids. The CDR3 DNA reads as TGTGCCAGCAGCTTGGGGACTACCACCTACGAGCAGTACTTC. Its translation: CASSLGTTTYEQYF.

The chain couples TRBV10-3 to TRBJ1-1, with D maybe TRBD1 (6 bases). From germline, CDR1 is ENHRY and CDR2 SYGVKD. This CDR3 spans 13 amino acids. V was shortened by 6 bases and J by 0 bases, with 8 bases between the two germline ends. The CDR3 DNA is TGTGCCATCAGACAGGGTATGAACACTGAAGCTTTCTTT. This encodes CAIRQGMNTEAFF.

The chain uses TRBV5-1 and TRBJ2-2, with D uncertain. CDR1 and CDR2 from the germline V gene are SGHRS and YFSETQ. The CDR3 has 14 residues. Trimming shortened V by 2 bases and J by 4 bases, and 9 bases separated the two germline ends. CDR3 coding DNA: TGCGCCAGCAGCTTAGTCCCGAGCACCGGGGAGCTGTTTTTT. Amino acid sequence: CASSLVPSTGELFF.

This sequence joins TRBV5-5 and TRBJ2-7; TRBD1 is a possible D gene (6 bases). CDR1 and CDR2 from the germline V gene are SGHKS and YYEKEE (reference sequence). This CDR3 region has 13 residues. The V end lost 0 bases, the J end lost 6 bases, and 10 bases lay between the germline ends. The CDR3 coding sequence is TGTGCCAGCAGCTTGGCCCCAGGGGCCGAGCAGTACTTC. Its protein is CASSLAPGAEQYF.

Here the CDR3 DNA reads TGTGCCTGGGCGCCCGGGACCTTGGGGCGGGAGCAGTACTTC. Its protein product is CAWAPGTLGREQYF. The chain carries TRBV30 and TRBJ2-7; D is tentatively TRBD1 or TRBD2 (5 bases each). Trimming shortened V by 5 bases and J by 7 bases, and 21 bases separated the two germline ends. Germline CDR1 is GTSNPN and CDR2 is SVGIG (reference sequence). The CDR3 has 14 amino acids.

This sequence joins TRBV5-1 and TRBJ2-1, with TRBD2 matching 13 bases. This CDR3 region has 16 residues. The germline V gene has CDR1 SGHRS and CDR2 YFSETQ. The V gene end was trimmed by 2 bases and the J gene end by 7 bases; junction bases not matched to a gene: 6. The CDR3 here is CASSLYTSGRENEQFF. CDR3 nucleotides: TGCGCCAGCAGCTTATACACTAGCGGGAGGGAAAATGAGCAGTTCTTC.

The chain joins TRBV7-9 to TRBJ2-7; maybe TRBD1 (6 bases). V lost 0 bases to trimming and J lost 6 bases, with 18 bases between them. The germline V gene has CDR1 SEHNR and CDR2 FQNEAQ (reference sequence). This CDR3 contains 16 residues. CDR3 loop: CASSLAGMTGSREQYF. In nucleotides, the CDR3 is TGTGCCAGCAGCTTAGCGGGGATGACAGGATCCCGCGAGCAGTACTTC.

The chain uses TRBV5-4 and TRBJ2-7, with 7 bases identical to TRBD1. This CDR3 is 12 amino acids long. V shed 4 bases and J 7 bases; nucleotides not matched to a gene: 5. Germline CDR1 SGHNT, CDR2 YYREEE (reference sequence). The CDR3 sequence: CASSLGTEEQYF. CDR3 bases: TGTGCCAGCAGCCTAGGGACAGAAGAGCAGTACTTC. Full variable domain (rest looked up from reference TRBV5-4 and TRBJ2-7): ETGVTQSPTHLIKTRGQQVTLRCSSQSGHNTVSWYQQALGQGPQFIFQYYREEENGRGNFPPRFSGLQFPNYSSELNVNALELDDSALYLCASSLGTEEQYFGPGTRLTVT.

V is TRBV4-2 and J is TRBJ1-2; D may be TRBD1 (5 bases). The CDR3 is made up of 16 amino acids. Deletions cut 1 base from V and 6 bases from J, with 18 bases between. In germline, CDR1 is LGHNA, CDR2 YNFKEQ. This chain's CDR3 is CASSQGGQGTSNGYTF. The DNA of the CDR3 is TGTGCCAGCAGCCAAGGCGGTCAGGGAACCTCGAATGGCTACACCTTC.

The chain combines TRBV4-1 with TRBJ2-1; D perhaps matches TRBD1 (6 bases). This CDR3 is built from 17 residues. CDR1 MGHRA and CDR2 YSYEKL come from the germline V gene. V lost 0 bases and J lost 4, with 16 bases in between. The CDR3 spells CASSQDPGVGLYNEQFF. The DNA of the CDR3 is TGCGCCAGCAGCCAAGATCCAGGGGTTGGACTTTACAATGAGCAGTTCTTC.

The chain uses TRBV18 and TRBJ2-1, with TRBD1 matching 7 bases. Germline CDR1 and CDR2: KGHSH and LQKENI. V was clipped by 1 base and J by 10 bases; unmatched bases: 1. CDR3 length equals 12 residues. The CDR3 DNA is TGTGCCAGCTCACCACTGGACAGGGAGCAGTTCTTC. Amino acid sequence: CASSPLDREQFF.

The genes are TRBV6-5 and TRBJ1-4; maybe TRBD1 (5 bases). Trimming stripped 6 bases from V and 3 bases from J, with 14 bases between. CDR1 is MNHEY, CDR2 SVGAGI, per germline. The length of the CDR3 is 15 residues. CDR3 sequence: CASRVNRDSNEKLFF. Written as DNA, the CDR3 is TGTGCCAGCAGAGTTAACCGGGACTCTAATGAAAAACTGTTTTTT.

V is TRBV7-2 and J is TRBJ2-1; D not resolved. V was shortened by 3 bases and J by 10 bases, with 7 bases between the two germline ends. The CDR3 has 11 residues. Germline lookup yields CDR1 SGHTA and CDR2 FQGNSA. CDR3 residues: CASSFGLEQFF. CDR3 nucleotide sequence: TGTGCCAGCAGCTTTGGATTGGAGCAGTTCTTC. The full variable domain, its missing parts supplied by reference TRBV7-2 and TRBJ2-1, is GAGVSQSPSNKVTEKGKDVELRCDPISGHTALYWYRQSLGQGLEFLIYFQGNSAPDKSGLPSDRFSAERTGGSVSTLTIQRTQQEDSAVYLCASSFGLEQFFGPGTRLTVL.

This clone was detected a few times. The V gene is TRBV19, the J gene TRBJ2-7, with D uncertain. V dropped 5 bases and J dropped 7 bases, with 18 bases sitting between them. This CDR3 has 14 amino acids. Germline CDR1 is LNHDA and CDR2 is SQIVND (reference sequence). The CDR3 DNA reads TGTGCCAGTAGTTCCCGGGTGGGTCTGGGGGAGCAGTACTTC. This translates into CASSSRVGLGEQYF.

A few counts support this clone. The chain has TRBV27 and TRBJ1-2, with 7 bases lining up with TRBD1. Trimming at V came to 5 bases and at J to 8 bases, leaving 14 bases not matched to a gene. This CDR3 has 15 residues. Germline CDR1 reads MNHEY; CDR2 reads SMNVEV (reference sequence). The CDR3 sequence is CASSGTAARVRGYTF. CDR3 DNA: TGTGCCAGCAGTGGGACAGCGGCCCGGGTGCGCGGCTACACCTTC.

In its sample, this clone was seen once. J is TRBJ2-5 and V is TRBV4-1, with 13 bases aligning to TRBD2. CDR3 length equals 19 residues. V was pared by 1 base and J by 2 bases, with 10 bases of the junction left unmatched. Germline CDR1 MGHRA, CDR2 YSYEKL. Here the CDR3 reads CASSQVPPGLAGLQETQYF. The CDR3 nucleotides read TGCGCCAGCAGCCAAGTCCCCCCGGGACTAGCGGGACTTCAAGAGACCCAGTACTTC.

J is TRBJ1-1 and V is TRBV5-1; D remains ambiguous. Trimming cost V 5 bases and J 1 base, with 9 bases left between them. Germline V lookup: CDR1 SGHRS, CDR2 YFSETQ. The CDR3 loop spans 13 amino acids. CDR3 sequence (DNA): TGCGCCAGCAGTAATGGTCGGAACACTGAAGCTTTCTTT. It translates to CASSNGRNTEAFF.

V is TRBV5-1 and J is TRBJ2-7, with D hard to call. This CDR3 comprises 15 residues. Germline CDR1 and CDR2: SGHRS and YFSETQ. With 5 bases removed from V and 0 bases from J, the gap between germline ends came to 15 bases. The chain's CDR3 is CASRPVGRSSYEQYF. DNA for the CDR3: TGCGCCAGCAGACCCGTAGGACGGAGCTCCTACGAGCAGTACTTC.

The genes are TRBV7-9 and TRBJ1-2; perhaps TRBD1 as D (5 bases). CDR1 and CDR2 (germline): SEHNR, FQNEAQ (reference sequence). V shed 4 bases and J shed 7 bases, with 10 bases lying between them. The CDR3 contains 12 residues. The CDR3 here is CASSSRQTGYTF. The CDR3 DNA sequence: TGTGCCAGCAGCTCCAGACAGACTGGCTACACCTTC.

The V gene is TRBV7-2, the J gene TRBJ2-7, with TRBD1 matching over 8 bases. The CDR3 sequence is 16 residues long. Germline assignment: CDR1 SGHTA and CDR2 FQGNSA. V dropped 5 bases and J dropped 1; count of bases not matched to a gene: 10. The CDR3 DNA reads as TGTGCCAGCAGCCCCCGGACAGGGTGGGATTCCTACGAGCAGTACTTC. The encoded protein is CASSPRTGWDSYEQYF. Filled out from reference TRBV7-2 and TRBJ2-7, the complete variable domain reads GAGVSQSPSNKVTEKGKDVELRCDPISGHTALYWYRQSLGQGLEFLIYFQGNSAPDKSGLPSDRFSAERTGGSVSTLTIQRTQQEDSAVYLCASSPRTGWDSYEQYFGPGTRLTVT.

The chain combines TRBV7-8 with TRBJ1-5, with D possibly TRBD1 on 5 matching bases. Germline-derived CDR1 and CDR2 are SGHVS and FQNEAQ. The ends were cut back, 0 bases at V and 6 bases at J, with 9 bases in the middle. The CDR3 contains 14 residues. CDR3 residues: CASSLAGGFQPQHF. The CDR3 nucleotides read TGTGCCAGCAGCTTAGCCGGGGGGTTTCAGCCCCAGCATTTT.

The CDR3 nucleotides read TGTGCCAGCGGACAGGGGACCTACGAGCAGTACTTC. This sequence encodes CASGQGTYEQYF. The chain is built from TRBV28 and TRBJ2-7; 9 bases are shared with TRBD1. J lost 2 bases, V lost 8 bases, and 1 base had no gene match. CDR1 is MDHEN and CDR2 is SYDVKM in the germline V gene. CDR3 size: 12 residues.

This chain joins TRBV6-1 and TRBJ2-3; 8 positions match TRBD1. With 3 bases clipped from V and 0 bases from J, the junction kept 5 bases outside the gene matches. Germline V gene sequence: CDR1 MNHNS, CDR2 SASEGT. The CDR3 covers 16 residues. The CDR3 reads CASSDFQGASTDTQYF. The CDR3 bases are TGTGCCAGCAGTGATTTTCAGGGGGCGAGCACAGATACGCAGTATTTT.

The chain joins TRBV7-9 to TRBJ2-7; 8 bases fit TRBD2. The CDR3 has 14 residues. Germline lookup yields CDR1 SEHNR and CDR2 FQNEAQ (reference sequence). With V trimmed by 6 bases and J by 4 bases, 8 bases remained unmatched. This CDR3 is CASSLSGSGYEQYF. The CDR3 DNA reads TGTGCCAGCAGTCTCAGCGGGAGCGGATACGAGCAGTACTTC.